Detailed here is one T cell receptor beta chain. The antigen remains undetermined. The sample is drawn from a study of CD8 T cells in ankylosing spondylitis. The study, taken as a whole, reports: Apparently characteristic of ankylosing spondylitis blood was a TCR beta motif (about 8 highly homologous variants). Before this, some motif variants had been reported in reactive arthritis synovial fluid and blood. Matched ankylosing spondylitis synovial fluid reportedly showed significant enrichment of disease-linked clones.

CDR1 and CDR2 from the germline V gene are KGHDR and SFDVKD. V shed 3 bases and J 5 bases; nucleotides not matched to a gene: 10. This CDR3 region has 17 residues. Each TCR beta library was made by quantitative 5'-RACE that incorporated molecular barcodes. Each CDR3 protein gets one entry after TCRdb re-called the 5' RACE reads with MiXCR. The sample carries some 840,000 distinct CDR3 sequences, approximately 12% recorded once. V usage is TRBV24-1 and J usage is TRBJ2-1; TRBD2 matches at 9 bases. The origin of this receptor is a male donor with ankylosing spondylitis. The sample was blood, either unsorted or a sorted T cell fraction (not recorded which). CDR3 nucleotide sequence: TGTGCCACCAGTGATGTCCTGGGTAGCGGGAGCCACAATGAGCAGTTCTTC. Translation gives CATSDVLGSGSHNEQFF.